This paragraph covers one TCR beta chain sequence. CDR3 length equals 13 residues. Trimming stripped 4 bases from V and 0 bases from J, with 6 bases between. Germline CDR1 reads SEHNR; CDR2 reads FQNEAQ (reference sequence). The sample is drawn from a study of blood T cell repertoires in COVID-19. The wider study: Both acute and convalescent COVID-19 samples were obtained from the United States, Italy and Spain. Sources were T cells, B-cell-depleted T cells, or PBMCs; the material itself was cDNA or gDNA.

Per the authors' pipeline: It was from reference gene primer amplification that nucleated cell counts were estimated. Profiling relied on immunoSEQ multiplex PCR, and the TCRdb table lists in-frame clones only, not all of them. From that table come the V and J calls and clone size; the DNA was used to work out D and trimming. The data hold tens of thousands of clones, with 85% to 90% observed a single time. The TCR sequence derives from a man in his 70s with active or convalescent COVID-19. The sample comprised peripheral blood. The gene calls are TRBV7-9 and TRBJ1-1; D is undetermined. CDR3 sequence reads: CASSSNMNTEAFF. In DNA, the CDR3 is TGTGCCAGCAGCTCAAACATGAACACTGAAGCTTTCTTT.